The 29 T cell receptor beta chains below were found in one sample sequenced in a study of blood T cell repertoires in COVID-19. Profiled with immunoSEQ multiplex PCR; TCRdb holds only in-frame clones, not every one. The table records 250,000 to 400,000 clones, around 88% of them present only once. The specimen sequenced was peripheral blood. The receptor set was obtained from a woman in her thirties with COVID-19, enrolled during active disease.

The chain is built from TRBV6-5 and TRBJ2-3; D not certain. Trimming stripped 3 bases from V and 0 bases from J, with 7 bases between. Per the germline V gene, CDR1 is MNHEY and CDR2 is SVGAGI. The CDR3 runs to 14 residues. The CDR3 here is CASSYQFSTDTQYF. DNA for the CDR3: TGTGCCAGCAGTTATCAGTTTAGCACAGATACGCAGTATTTT.

The chain joins TRBV29-1 to TRBJ1-2, with 11 bases that match TRBD1. V was clipped by 6 bases and J by 5 bases; unmatched bases: 17. The V gene's germline CDR1 is SQVTM and CDR2 ANQGSEA. The CDR3 consists of 17 residues. Written as DNA, the CDR3 is TGCAGCGTGCCTGCCGGGGGGACAGGGGGAAATGGGTATGGCTACACCTTC. Protein sequence: CSVPAGGTGGNGYGYTF.

This chain connects TRBV29-1 to TRBJ2-2, with 8 bases aligning to TRBD1. CDR3 length: 14 amino acids. Trimming at V came to 6 bases and at J to 4 bases, leaving 7 bases not matched to a gene. Germline V gene lookup returns CDR1 SQVTM and CDR2 ANQGSEA. CDR3: CSVSPGGRTGELFF. The CDR3, as DNA: TGCAGCGTCTCCCCAGGGGGCCGCACCGGGGAGCTGTTTTTT.

The chain couples TRBV5-8 to TRBJ1-5; D ambiguous. Trimming removed 1 base from V and 1 base from J, with 12 bases in between. Germline CDR1 is SGHTS and CDR2 is YDEGEE. The CDR3 is made up of 16 amino acids. CDR3 protein: CASSLRSARSNQPQHF. As DNA, the CDR3 is TGTGCCAGCAGCTTGAGGAGCGCCAGAAGCAATCAGCCCCAGCATTTT. The full variable domain, rest sourced from reference TRBV5-8 and TRBJ1-5, is EAGVTQSPTHLIKTRGQQATLRCSPISGHTSVYWYQQALGLGLQFLLWYDEGEERNRGNFPPRFSGRQFPNYSSELNVNALELEDSALYLCASSLRSARSNQPQHFGDGTRLSIL.

This rearrangement joins TRBV19 to TRBJ1-5; no clear D gene. V was cut by 3 bases and J by 6 bases, with 18 bases left in between. Germline lookup yields CDR1 LNHDA and CDR2 SQIVND (reference sequence). CDR3 length: 16 amino acids. In DNA, the CDR3 is TGTGCCAGTAGTATTCTAAGCGTCAGCAACGGTCAGCCCCAGCATTTT. As protein: CASSILSVSNGQPQHF.

V usage is TRBV11-2 and J usage is TRBJ1-6; no definite D call. The germline V gene encodes CDR1 SGHAT and CDR2 FQNNGV. V was pared by 5 bases and J by 4 bases, with 3 bases between. CDR3 length: 12 amino acids. The CDR3 here is CASSRYNSPLHF. Written as DNA, the CDR3 is TGTGCCAGCAGCCGTTATAATTCACCCCTCCACTTT. Based on the CDR3 plus reference TRBV11-2 and TRBJ1-6, the full variable domain is EAGVAQSPRYKIIEKRQSVAFWCNPISGHATLYWYQQILGQGPKLLIQFQNNGVVDDSQLPKDRFSAERLKGVDSTLKIQPAKLEDSAVYLCASSRYNSPLHFGNGTRLTVT.

The CDR3 bases are TGTGCCAGCAGCTTAAGCACAGGGAGGGAAACCCAGTACTTC. Translating gives CASSLSTGRETQYF. This chain joins TRBV7-9 and TRBJ2-5, with D possibly TRBD2 on 7 matching bases. Trimming pared 2 bases from V and 8 bases from J, leaving 15 bases between. Germline CDR1 reads SEHNR; CDR2 reads FQNEAQ (reference sequence). The CDR3 has 14 amino acids.

The chain uses TRBV4-1 and TRBJ1-2; unclear D gene. V was clipped by 4 bases and J by 5 bases, with 23 bases between them. The CDR3 contains 17 residues. The germline V gene has CDR1 MGHRA and CDR2 YSYEKL. The DNA of the CDR3 is TGCGCCAGCAGCCCCAACACTAAAGTTTCGCGCGTGTATGGCTACACCTTC. As protein: CASSPNTKVSRVYGYTF.

The CDR3 DNA reads TGTGCCAGCAGCCAAGGTTCTAACTTCCCTCAGCCCCAGCATTTT. It specifies CASSQGSNFPQPQHF. The chain combines TRBV3-1 (or the pseudogene TRBV3-2) with TRBJ1-5; D is ambiguous. The CDR3 is made up of 15 amino acids. The germline V gene encodes CDR1 LGHDT and CDR2 YNNKEL (reference sequence). Trimming removed 1 base from V and 6 bases from J, with 13 bases in between.

Only one count was recorded for this clone. The V and J genes are TRBV2 and TRBJ2-2, with D perhaps matching TRBD1 (5 bases). CDR1 SNHLY and CDR2 FYNNEI come from the germline V gene. The V and J ends lost 4 bases and 2 bases respectively, with 11 bases between them. This CDR3 is built from 15 residues. The CDR3 sequence: CASSVTWGNTGELFF. CDR3 DNA sequence: TGTGCCAGCAGTGTTACCTGGGGCAACACCGGGGAGCTGTTTTTT. Filled out from reference TRBV2 and TRBJ2-2, the complete variable domain reads EPEVTQTPSHQVTQMGQEVILRCVPISNHLYFYWYRQILGQKVEFLVSFYNNEISEKSEIFDDQFSVERPDGSNFTLKIRSTKLEDSAMYFCASSVTWGNTGELFFGEGSRLTVL.

The J gene is TRBJ2-7, the V gene TRBV11-3; the D gene is possibly TRBD1 (6 bases). The germline V gene has CDR1 SGHNT and CDR2 YENEEA. The V end was cut by 8 bases, the J end by 2 bases, with 13 bases between. The CDR3 covers 13 residues. The CDR3, as DNA: TGTGCCAGCCGTGGACAGCGAACCTACGAGCAGTACTTC. Translation: CASRGQRTYEQYF.

The chain uses TRBV7-6 and TRBJ2-7; 7 nucleotides line up with TRBD1. Germline V gene lookup returns CDR1 SGHVS and CDR2 FNYEAQ. Unmatched junction bases numbered 6, after V lost 5 bases and J lost 2 bases. The CDR3 loop spans 14 amino acids. CDR3 nucleotides: TGTGCCAGCAGCAACCGGGACAGCACCTACGAGCAGTACTTC. It codes for CASSNRDSTYEQYF.

This chain connects TRBV9 to TRBJ1-2, with D unresolved. The CDR3 extends over 13 amino acids. The germline CDR1 and CDR2 sequences are SGDLS and YYNGEE. Trimming removed 2 bases at V and 4 bases at J, with 9 bases between. The CDR3 DNA reads TGTGCCAGCAGCGTTGAGGGTACCTATGGCTACACCTTC. It codes for CASSVEGTYGYTF.

This chain links TRBV7-2 with TRBJ1-3; a possible D gene is TRBD1 (6 bases). Per germline, CDR1 SGHTA and CDR2 FQGNSA. There are 13 residues in the CDR3. V was clipped by 6 bases and J by 4 bases, with 10 bases between them. The CDR3 nucleotides are TGTGCCAGCAGGGGGGGGCCCGGAAACACCATATATTTT. This codes for CASRGGPGNTIYF.

V and J are TRBV25-1 and TRBJ1-6; D remains unclear. V gave up 8 bases and J gave up 7 bases, with 12 bases separating them. The CDR3 consists of 13 residues. In germline, CDR1 is MGHDK, CDR2 SYGVNS. Here the CDR3 DNA reads TGTGCCAGCGCCAGGTCGGGAAATTCACCCCTCCACTTT. It translates to CASARSGNSPLHF.

This clone occurred once. The chain is built from TRBV9 and TRBJ1-2; the D is unclear. Germline loops: CDR1 SGDLS, CDR2 YYNGEE. Trimming took off 5 bases at V and 5 bases at J, with 22 bases between the two ends. CDR3 length: 16 amino acids. CDR3 sequence reads: CASSDKRSGVGYGYTF. The CDR3 region has the DNA TGTGCCAGCAGTGACAAACGCTCGGGAGTAGGGTATGGCTACACCTTC.

The CDR3 coding sequence is TGTGCCAGCAGTCTACGAGTACCTAAAATGAACACTGAAGCTTTCTTT. It translates to CASSLRVPKMNTEAFF. V is TRBV27 and J is TRBJ1-1; D is undetermined. Trimming took 5 bases from V and 0 from J, leaving 16 bases between them. Germline V gene data show CDR1 as MNHEY and CDR2 as SMNVEV (reference sequence). The CDR3 runs 16 residues.

The chain links TRBV6-5 to TRBJ1-3; no reliable D call. Deletions cut 2 bases from V and 0 bases from J, with 5 bases between. CDR3 length equals 14 residues. Germline lookup yields CDR1 MNHEY and CDR2 SVGAGI. CDR3 coding DNA: TGTGCCAGCAGTTACGCGGTCTCTGGAAACACCATATATTTT. It specifies CASSYAVSGNTIYF.

The rearrangement links TRBV9 to TRBJ2-7, with 8 bases identical to TRBD1. The CDR3 length is 14 residues. Germline CDR1 SGDLS, CDR2 YYNGEE. The J segment lost 6 bases and the V segment lost 3 bases, leaving 8 bases of the junction unmatched. The CDR3 sequence: CASSAIGQGREQYF. In DNA, the CDR3 is TGTGCCAGCAGCGCTATAGGACAGGGACGCGAGCAGTACTTC.

The chain joins TRBV7-2 to TRBJ2-1; 7 bases match TRBD2. The CDR3 consists of 15 residues. V gave up 1 base and J gave up 7 bases; unmatched junction bases: 7. The germline V gene encodes CDR1 SGHTA and CDR2 FQGNSA. CDR3 DNA sequence: TGTGCCAGCAGCTTAGGCGGGGGTCGCCGAAATGAGCAGTTCTTC. This codes for CASSLGGGRRNEQFF.

Only a few counts were recorded for this clone. V gene TRBV7-9 combines with J gene TRBJ2-1; D possibly corresponds to TRBD1 (6 bases). Germline values: CDR1 SEHNR, CDR2 FQNEAQ (reference sequence). The CDR3 is 15 residues long. The V end was cut by 4 bases, the J end by 3 bases, with 13 bases between. The CDR3 DNA reads TGTGCCAGCAGCTCACTCGACAGGAGCTACAATGAGCAGTTCTTC. Translated, it gives CASSSLDRSYNEQFF.

The chain has TRBV28 and TRBJ2-7, with TRBD2 identical over 16 bases. Germline loops: CDR1 MDHEN, CDR2 SYDVKM. The CDR3 spans 20 residues. V gave up 1 base and J gave up 7 bases; unmatched junction bases: 16. DNA for the CDR3: TGTGCCAGCAGTTTATACGGGCGTCCGGGACTAGCGGGGGGGGCTCTGGAGCAGTACGTC. Residues: CASSLYGRPGLAGGALEQYV.

This chain links TRBV21-1 with TRBJ2-7; TRBD2 reflects the table's D call only, with no check against the DNA. TRBV21-1 is a listed pseudogene. The CDR3 covers 15 residues. CDR3 sequence reads: CASLVRDYNNYEQYV. CDR3 in DNA: TGTGCCAGCCTCGTCCGAGACTACAATAACTACGAGCAGTACGTC.

The CDR3 reads CASSRGWSYNEQFF. The CDR3 bases are TGTGCCAGCAGCAGGGGGTGGTCCTACAATGAGCAGTTCTTC. The chain is built from TRBV7-2 and TRBJ2-1, with D possibly being TRBD1 (6 bases). Trimming removed 5 bases from V and 1 base from J, with 9 bases in between. This CDR3 is built from 14 residues. Germline V gene sequence: CDR1 SGHTA, CDR2 FQGNSA.

The chain has TRBV5-6 and TRBJ1-2; D is unclear. Germline V gene sequence: CDR1 SGHDT, CDR2 YYEEEE. Trimming stripped 1 base from V and 2 bases from J, with 12 bases between. The CDR3 contains 15 residues. CDR3 nucleotides: TGTGCCAGCAGCTTGTTAAACGCGGGGAACTATGGCTACACCTTC. Translated, it gives CASSLLNAGNYGYTF.

This clone appeared once. The CDR3 sequence: CASRPQGLATNEKLFF. DNA of the CDR3: TGTGCCAGCAGGCCACAGGGGCTTGCAACTAATGAAAAACTGTTTTTT. This sequence joins TRBV2 and TRBJ1-4; TRBD1 aligns across 7 bases. The CDR3 has 16 amino acids. Trimming cost V 6 bases and J 0 bases; bases outside gene matches: 7. Germline CDR1 and CDR2: SNHLY and FYNNEI.

V is TRBV6-5 and J is TRBJ1-1, with 8 bases lining up with TRBD1. CDR1 is MNHEY and CDR2 is SVGAGI in the germline V gene. CDR3 length: 13 amino acids. Trimming removed 5 bases from V and 8 bases from J; junction bases left unmatched: 7. CDR3 sequence (DNA): TGTGCCAGCAGTACCTTCGCAGGGGGCGAAGCTTTCTTT. Translated, it gives CASSTFAGGEAFF.

V is TRBV7-2 and J is TRBJ2-2; D ambiguous. Trimming pared 7 bases from V and 6 bases from J, leaving 12 bases between. In germline, CDR1 is SGHTA, CDR2 FQGNSA. The CDR3 is made up of 13 amino acids. CDR3 in DNA: TGTGCCAGCACCTATCCGAGCGCCGGGGAGCTGTTTTTT. Encoded protein: CASTYPSAGELFF.

The chain recombines TRBV19 with TRBJ2-5; 9 bases are shared with TRBD1. Trimming at V came to 6 bases and at J to 5 bases, leaving 13 bases not matched to a gene. Germline CDR1 reads LNHDA; CDR2 reads SQIVND (reference sequence). The CDR3 sequence is 16 residues long. The CDR3 sequence: CASSQKPGQGDETQYF. CDR3 nucleotide sequence: TGTGCCAGTAGCCAAAAGCCGGGACAGGGTGATGAGACCCAGTACTTC.